This T cell receptor beta chain emerged from a study of blood T cells in healthy people across ages. CDR3 length: 15 residues. CDR1 is LGHNT and CDR2 is FRNRAP in the germline V gene. Unmatched junction bases numbered 7, after V lost 1 base and J lost 5 bases. For the second PCR, which ran for roughly 6 to 12 cycles, a sample-barcoded 5' primer and a J-beta primer mix were used. One entry per CDR3 protein results from TCRdb running MiXCR on the 5' RACE reads. This repertoire shows more than 1.4 million distinct CDR3 sequences, about 43% found once; its top ten account for less than 8%. General study points: Donor CMV infection status was unknown, possibly confounding age-related changes in expanded clonotypes.

As concerns this clonotype: Its antigen is still unknown.

V gene TRBV12-5 combines with J gene TRBJ2-5; 7 nucleotides agree with TRBD1. This TCR derives from a woman aged 18-29 years in good health. The sequenced sample was blood. The CDR3 region is CASGLGQGRQETQYF. In nucleotides, the CDR3 is TGTGCTAGTGGTTTGGGACAGGGTCGACAGGAGACCCAGTACTTC.